The present T cell receptor (beta chain) was sequenced within a study of vaccination effects on CD4 cells after COVID-19 (dated by TCRdb to the early 2020s). For the wider study: Across the study, the median time from the second dose to post-vaccine sampling was 72 days (range 14 to 241). Altogether, around ten COVID-19 convalescent patients and a few SARS-CoV-2-naive healthy vaccine recipients made up the full study. In both COVID-19 convalescent patients and infection-naive vaccine recipients, the study compared SARS-CoV-2 spike-specific CD4+ TCR repertoires from before mRNA vaccination with those from after it. Cultures from other donors in the study were sequenced using the Oncomine TCR Beta short-read assay on an Illumina iSeq 100.

Study-wide conclusions, independent of this receptor: Limitations of the study were the small number of convalescent patients and the absence of early post-infection timepoints. In healthy vaccine recipients, vaccine-induced clones were almost all SARS-CoV-2 mono-reactive, with only 1 of 255 being cross-reactive with common cold coronaviruses. At late post-vaccination timepoints, both infection-induced and vaccine-induced clones showed marked clonal contraction, consistent with waning T cell responses.

Trimming removed 2 bases from V and 4 bases from J, leaving 12 bases between the germline ends. The cysteine opens and the phenylalanine closes a CDR3 of 15 amino acids. Just the 45-base CDR3 DNA is kept, in frame starting at base 1. CDR1 SNHLY and CDR2 FYNNEI were looked up in the germline V gene. This clone was seen more than once but under ten times. This clone's antigen is unknown. Base qualities are not at hand, and no much larger clone is one base apart. Receptor libraries were prepared by the immunoSEQ multiplex PCR assay. DNA from the cultured, isolated CD4+ T cells was subjected to TCR beta CDR3 sequencing. Under the source paper's analysis protocol: Non-productive TCR sequences were discarded, and reads were trimmed to the CDR3 region, with only CDR3s of 7 or more amino acids retained. Antigen-specific clonotypes were identified using the MANAFEST web app by comparison of expansion in peptide wells against reference cultures. To count as positive, a clone had to show expansion at FDR<0.05 compared with the reference and with all other wells, an odds ratio above 5, and a frequency above 0.1% in two replicate wells. Cross-reactive clonotypes were defined as significantly expanded in SARS-CoV-2 spike wells and in at least one common cold coronavirus spike condition. Levenshtein distance calculated with the stringdist R package was used to assess CDR3 similarity, and unrooted trees were constructed with ape in R 3.6.1. Imported from immuneACCESS, the table was reduced by TCRdb to in-frame sequences with V and J called. These copies leave out some clones; in studies compared against another copy, an unresolved V gene accounts for under half, and the cause of the remainder is not known. D and trimming were read from the DNA, whereas the V and J calls and clone size are those reported in that table. In all, the sample holds 64,000 or so clones, and about 73% of those were seen once. 2% of the sample is taken by the ten largest.

In the ViraFEST assay, PBMC were stimulated with viral peptide pools, and antigen-specific CD4+ T cell clonotypes were then identified by expansion using TCR sequencing. After around eleven days of culture, CD4+ T cells were isolated with the EasySep CD4+ T cell isolation kit. Each participant got two doses of an mRNA SARS-CoV-2 vaccine, either BNT162b2 or mRNA-1273. Negative nucleocapsid antibody results before and after vaccination confirmed that the healthy vaccine recipients had no prior SARS-CoV-2 infection. Each well held two million PBMC cultured in IMDM containing roughly 5% human AB serum, around 9.3 IU/ml IL-2 and gentamicin, along with roughly 10 ug/ml peptides. Half of the culture medium was replaced with fresh IL-2-containing medium on days 3 and 7. Unless noted otherwise, every peptide stimulation condition was grown in triplicate wells. PBMC were separated from whole blood using Ficoll-Paque Plus gradient centrifugation and were then either cryopreserved at -140C or used fresh. The spike proteins of SARS-CoV-2 and of the common cold coronaviruses HCoV-NL63, HCoV-OC43 and HCoV-229E were spanned by overlapping peptide pools. The QIAamp micro DNA kit was used to extract genomic DNA from the cultured CD4+ T cells.

The receptor was derived from a human donor who received a COVID-19 vaccine. The rearrangement joined TRBV2 to TRBJ1-5; no D gene can be assigned with confidence. Source: CD4+ T cells from PBMCs cultured with HCoV-OC43 spike peptides, taken after COVID-19 vaccination. The cell subset or site label of this sample denotes: HCoV-OC43 spike overlapping peptide pool stimulation. The nucleotides read TGTGCCAGCAGTGAATATCTCACAGATAATCAGCCCCAGCATTTT. This codes for CASSEYLTDNQPQHF.